The rows below give T cell receptor beta chains drawn from one sample of a study of identical twins. MiXCR, applied by TCRdb to the 5' RACE reads, yields one record per CDR3 protein. Among about 520,000 distinct CDR3 sequences listed, less than 25% were seen once. The same specimen was also included in a second study, on T cells expressing NK-cell markers.

The sample consisted of CD4+ T cells sorted from blood. Source of these receptors: a woman between 18 and 29 years old in good health. Each CDR3 is given with its conserved first and last residue. The D gene is left open where the match is weak. Clone size is given for some rows only: seen once, a few or many times, or a class if the clone is expanded.

J: TRBJ2-7; size: -; D: TRBD1; V: TRBV27; CDR3: CASSPQGARGEQYF; DNA: TGTGCCAGCAGCCCACAGGGGGCGCGGGGAGAGCAGTACTTC
J: TRBJ2-1; size: -; D: -; V: TRBV10-3; CDR3: CAIKEGGEQFF; DNA: TGTGCCATCAAAGAGGGTGGTGAGCAGTTCTTC
J: TRBJ2-3; size: -; D: -; V: TRBV18; CDR3: CASSPRITDTQYF; DNA: TGTGCCAGCTCACCTAGAATTACAGATACGCAGTATTTT
J: TRBJ2-5; size: -; D: -; V: TRBV20-1; CDR3: CSARDLREGGETQYF; DNA: TGCAGTGCTAGAGATTTACGTGAGGGGGGGGAGACCCAGTACTTC
J: TRBJ2-1; size: few; D: TRBD2; V: TRBV7-2; CDR3: CASSFPTSGRSYNEQFF; DNA: TGTGCCAGCAGCTTCCCGACTAGCGGGAGGTCCTACAATGAGCAGTTCTTC
J: TRBJ2-6; size: -; D: -; V: TRBV20-1; CDR3: CSATTPTSGANVLTF; DNA: TGCAGTGCTACGACTCCCACCTCTGGGGCCAACGTCCTGACTTTC
J: TRBJ2-2; size: few; D: -; V: TRBV20-1; CDR3: CSAIRVVWGNTGELFF; DNA: TGCAGTGCTATCAGGGTGGTGTGGGGGAACACCGGGGAGCTGTTTTTT
J: TRBJ1-2; size: few; D: -; V: TRBV20-1; CDR3: CSAKESYRDGYTF; DNA: TGCAGTGCTAAAGAAAGCTACAGGGACGGCTACACCTTC
J: TRBJ2-5; size: many; D: -; V: TRBV9; CDR3: CASSVDGGETQYF; DNA: TGTGCCAGCAGCGTAGACGGGGGAGAGACCCAGTACTTC
J: TRBJ1-5; size: many; D: -; V: TRBV12-3/TRBV12-4; CDR3: CASSLSKGAYSNQPQHF; DNA: TGTGCCAGCAGTTTGAGTAAGGGCGCTTATAGCAATCAGCCCCAGCATTTT
J: TRBJ2-3; size: -; D: -; V: TRBV20-1; CDR3: CSAPPPLTDTQYF; DNA: TGCAGTGCTCCCCCCCCGCTCACAGATACGCAGTATTTT
J: TRBJ2-5; size: few; D: TRBD2; V: TRBV7-7; CDR3: CASAGGNEETQYF; DNA: TGTGCTAGCGCGGGAGGGAATGAAGAGACCCAGTACTTC
J: TRBJ2-2; size: -; D: -; V: TRBV15; CDR3: CATSRERPGTGELFF; DNA: TGTGCCACCAGCAGAGAAAGACCAGGGACCGGGGAGCTGTTTTTT
J: TRBJ2-5; size: -; D: -; V: TRBV2; CDR3: CASSEALTQKYF; DNA: TGTGCCAGCAGTGAAGCACTGACCCAGAAGTACTTC
J: TRBJ2-7; size: -; D: -; V: TRBV6-1; CDR3: CASSAIKEGGSYEQYF; DNA: TGTGCCAGCAGCGCCATTAAGGAGGGGGGATCCTACGAGCAGTACTTC
J: TRBJ2-1; size: -; D: TRBD2; V: TRBV6-1; CDR3: CASSELPSGGTREQFF; DNA: TGTGCCAGCAGTGAACTCCCTAGCGGGGGGACTCGGGAGCAGTTCTTC
J: TRBJ2-7; size: -; D: TRBD2; V: TRBV7-2; CDR3: CASSFGAGGGEQYF; DNA: TGTGCCAGCAGCTTCGGAGCGGGAGGAGGCGAGCAGTACTTC
J: TRBJ2-7; size: -; D: -; V: TRBV20-1; CDR3: CSARDPGRRGNEQYF; DNA: TGCAGTGCTAGAGATCCAGGGCGCAGGGGCAACGAGCAGTACTTC
J: TRBJ2-3; size: few; D: -; V: TRBV7-2; CDR3: CASSRWGNTQYF; DNA: TGTGCCAGCAGCCGCTGGGGAAATACGCAGTATTTT
J: TRBJ1-5; size: few; D: -; V: TRBV12-3/TRBV12-4; CDR3: CASRGPRNQPQHF; DNA: TGTGCCAGCAGAGGACCGCGCAATCAGCCCCAGCATTTT
J: TRBJ2-1; size: few; D: -; V: TRBV19; CDR3: CASSKRDNEQFF; DNA: TGTGCCAGTAGTAAGAGGGATAATGAGCAGTTCTTC
J: TRBJ1-1; size: -; D: -; V: TRBV5-1; CDR3: CASSFGGGSVTEAFF; DNA: TGCGCCAGCAGCTTTGGGGGGGGGAGCGTCACTGAAGCTTTCTTT
J: TRBJ2-3; size: few; D: -; V: TRBV12-3/TRBV12-4; CDR3: CASSWRAGSSTDTQYF; DNA: TGTGCCAGCAGTTGGAGAGCCGGTTCTAGCACAGATACGCAGTATTTT
J: TRBJ2-1; size: few; D: TRBD2; V: TRBV7-9; CDR3: CASSPSRRGVNNEQFF; DNA: TGTGCCAGCAGCCCTTCGCGGCGGGGGGTAAACAATGAGCAGTTCTTC
J: TRBJ2-7; size: -; D: TRBD2; V: TRBV27; CDR3: CASSPNGEGLKDYEQYF; DNA: TGTGCCAGCAGTCCCAACGGGGAGGGGCTGAAAGACTACGAGCAGTACTTC
J: TRBJ2-7; size: -; D: -; V: TRBV4-1; CDR3: CASSQDRVMDPREEQYF; DNA: TGCGCCAGCAGCCAAGATCGAGTAATGGACCCCCGAGAGGAGCAGTACTTC
J: TRBJ2-1; size: few; D: -; V: TRBV5-1; CDR3: CASSLRGEGTQFF; DNA: TGCGCCAGCAGCTTAAGGGGGGAAGGGACGCAGTTCTTC
J: TRBJ2-7; size: -; D: TRBD2; V: TRBV30; CDR3: CACDSAGLGYEQYF; DNA: TGTGCCTGTGACTCGGCAGGACTAGGGTACGAGCAGTACTTC
J: TRBJ1-5; size: -; D: TRBD1; V: TRBV12-3/TRBV12-4; CDR3: CASSQDRVSQPQHF; DNA: TGTGCCAGCAGTCAAGACAGGGTGAGTCAGCCCCAGCATTTT
J: TRBJ1-4; size: -; D: -; V: TRBV20-1; CDR3: CSARVLGNEKLFF; DNA: TGCAGTGCTAGAGTCTTGGGAAATGAAAAACTGTTTTTT
J: TRBJ2-7; size: -; D: TRBD2; V: TRBV6-5; CDR3: CASSSRDYLYEQYF; DNA: TGTGCCAGCAGTTCCCGGGACTACCTCTACGAGCAGTACTTC
J: TRBJ2-3; size: -; D: TRBD2; V: TRBV7-6; CDR3: CASSPTSGGATDTQYF; DNA: TGTGCCAGCAGCCCGACTAGCGGGGGGGCCACAGATACGCAGTATTTT
J: TRBJ2-5; size: few; D: -; V: TRBV7-9; CDR3: CASSSRVAPPRQTQYF; DNA: TGTGCCAGCAGCTCCAGGGTAGCGCCCCCAAGACAGACCCAGTACTTC
J: TRBJ2-3; size: few; D: -; V: TRBV20-1; CDR3: CSARDSGANTQYF; DNA: TGCAGTGCTAGAGATTCCGGGGCAAATACGCAGTATTTT
J: TRBJ1-5; size: -; D: -; V: TRBV23-1; CDR3: CASPTGINQPQHF; DNA: TGCGCCAGCCCTACAGGAATCAATCAGCCCCAGCATTTT
J: TRBJ2-3; size: -; D: TRBD2; V: TRBV20-1; CDR3: CSASGLAGTSDTQYF; DNA: TGCAGTGCCTCAGGACTAGCGGGCACCTCAGATACGCAGTATTTT